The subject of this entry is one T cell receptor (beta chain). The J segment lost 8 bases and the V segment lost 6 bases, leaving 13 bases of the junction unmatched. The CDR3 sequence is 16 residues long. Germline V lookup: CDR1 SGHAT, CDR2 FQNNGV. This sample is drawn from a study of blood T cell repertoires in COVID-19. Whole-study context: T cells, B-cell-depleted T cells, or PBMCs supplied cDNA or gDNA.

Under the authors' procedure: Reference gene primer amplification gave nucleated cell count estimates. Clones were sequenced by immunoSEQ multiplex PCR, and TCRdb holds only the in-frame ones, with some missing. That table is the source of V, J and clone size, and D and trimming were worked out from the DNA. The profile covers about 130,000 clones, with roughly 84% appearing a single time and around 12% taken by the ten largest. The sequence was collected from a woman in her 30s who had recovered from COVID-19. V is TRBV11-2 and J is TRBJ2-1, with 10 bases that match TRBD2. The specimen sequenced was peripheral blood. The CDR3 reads CASSSGAGGRSHEQFF. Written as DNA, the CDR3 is TGTGCCAGCAGTTCTGGAGCGGGAGGGCGGTCCCATGAGCAGTTCTTC.